Following are 11 T cell receptor beta chains from one sample sequenced in a study of blood T cell repertoires in COVID-19. Profiling relied on immunoSEQ multiplex PCR, and the TCRdb table lists in-frame clones only, not all of them. The sample lists roughly 170,000 clones; 86% were seen once. Sequenced input: peripheral blood. These receptors all stem from a man aged 65 to 85 with active or convalescent COVID-19.

The chain is built from TRBV18 and TRBJ1-4; D ambiguous. Trimming cost V 2 bases and J 8 bases, with 12 bases left between them. In germline, CDR1 is KGHSH, CDR2 LQKENI. The CDR3 contains 14 residues. CDR3: CASSPSSRREKLFF. CDR3 sequence (DNA): TGTGCCAGCTCACCAAGCTCGAGGCGGGAAAAACTGTTTTTT.

CDR3 nucleotides: TGTGCCTGGAGTGTACAGGGATCCAAGGGAAACACCATATATTTT. It translates to CAWSVQGSKGNTIYF. The chain couples TRBV30 to TRBJ1-3; D is perhaps TRBD1 (6 bases). The germline V gene encodes CDR1 GTSNPN and CDR2 SVGIG (reference sequence). V lost 0 bases to trimming and J lost 4 bases, with 13 bases between them. This CDR3 region has 15 residues.

This clone has only one observation. This rearrangement joins TRBV10-2 to TRBJ2-6, with TRBD1 as a possible D gene (6 bases). V was trimmed by 7 bases and J by 4 bases, leaving 14 bases between them. The V gene's germline CDR1 is WSHSY and CDR2 SAAADI. The CDR3 consists of 15 residues. The CDR3 sequence: CASTLTGFGANVLTF. DNA for the CDR3: TGCGCCAGCACTTTGACAGGTTTCGGGGCCAACGTCCTGACTTTC.

The genes are TRBV7-9 and TRBJ2-2, with D possibly being TRBD1 (5 bases). The CDR3 totals 15 residues. Trimming took off 1 base at V and 6 bases at J, with 12 bases between the two ends. Germline assignment: CDR1 SEHNR and CDR2 FQNEAQ (reference sequence). The CDR3 DNA follows: TGTGCCAGCAGCTTAGTCAGGGTAGGCTCCGGGGAGCTGTTTTTT. It yields the protein CASSLVRVGSGELFF.

The genes are TRBV7-2 and TRBJ1-6, with D hard to call. V was shortened by 7 bases and J by 1 base, with 11 bases between the two germline ends. From germline, CDR1 is SGHTA and CDR2 FQGNSA. This CDR3 spans 15 amino acids. The CDR3 DNA reads TGTGCCAGCACCGAACTAACTTCCTATAATTCACCCCTCCACTTT. Translating it yields CASTELTSYNSPLHF.

This chain connects TRBV6-5 to TRBJ1-5; TRBD1 is a possible D gene (5 bases). This CDR3 has 15 amino acids. The V end lost 4 bases, the J end lost 1 base, and 11 bases lay between the germline ends. Germline V gene sequence: CDR1 MNHEY, CDR2 SVGAGI. This chain's CDR3 is CASSFTGESNQPQHF. In DNA form, the CDR3 reads TGTGCCAGCAGTTTTACGGGGGAGAGCAATCAGCCCCAGCATTTT.

The chain carries TRBV18 and TRBJ2-1; 14 bases are shared with TRBD2. Trimming cost V 2 bases and J 0 bases; bases outside gene matches: 3. The CDR3 totals 18 residues. Germline CDR1 and CDR2: KGHSH and LQKENI. The CDR3 region has the DNA TGTGCCAGCTCACCAAGGACTAGCGGGAGGAACTCCTACAATGAGCAGTTCTTC. This codes for CASSPRTSGRNSYNEQFF.

In this sample, this clone turned up once. This rearrangement joins TRBV28 to TRBJ2-3; D possibly corresponds to TRBD2 (7 bases). Germline values: CDR1 MDHEN, CDR2 SYDVKM. This CDR3 has 14 amino acids. The ends were cut back, 8 bases at V and 9 bases at J, with 21 bases in the middle. The CDR3 nucleotides are TGTGCCAGCGGGGAGGGGACAAGCCGGGGGACGCAGTATTTT. It translates to CASGEGTSRGTQYF. Combining the CDR3 with reference TRBV28 and TRBJ2-3 gives the whole variable domain DVKVTQSSRYLVKRTGEKVFLECVQDMDHENMFWYRQDPGLGLRLIYFSYDVKMKEKGDIPEGYSVSREKKERFSLILESASTNQTSMYLCASGEGTSRGTQYFGPGTRLTVL.

J is TRBJ1-2 and V is TRBV18, with D tentatively TRBD1 (5 bases). From germline, CDR1 is KGHSH and CDR2 LQKENI. The V end was cut by 3 bases, the J end by 8 bases, with 22 bases between. CDR3 size: 16 residues. Here the CDR3 reads CASSPPGHELMNGYTF. The CDR3 DNA is TGTGCCAGCTCACCTCCAGGACACGAACTTATGAACGGCTACACCTTC.

The gene calls are TRBV7-2 and TRBJ2-5; a weak D match, TRBD2 (6 bases). Germline V lookup: CDR1 SGHTA, CDR2 FQGNSA. Trimming removed 3 bases at V and 2 bases at J, with 13 bases between. The CDR3 is 15 residues long. This CDR3 is CASSLGGWGQETQYF. CDR3 bases: TGTGCCAGCAGCTTGGGGGGATGGGGTCAAGAGACCCAGTACTTC.

The chain recombines TRBV5-1 with TRBJ2-3, with unresolved D. The V end was cut by 0 bases, the J end by 4 bases, with 18 bases between. This CDR3 region has 17 residues. The germline CDR1 and CDR2 sequences are SGHRS and YFSETQ. The CDR3 nucleotides are TGCGCCAGCAGCTTGGCCGTGTCCTCAGATGGCCCAGATACGCAGTATTTT. It translates to CASSLAVSSDGPDTQYF.